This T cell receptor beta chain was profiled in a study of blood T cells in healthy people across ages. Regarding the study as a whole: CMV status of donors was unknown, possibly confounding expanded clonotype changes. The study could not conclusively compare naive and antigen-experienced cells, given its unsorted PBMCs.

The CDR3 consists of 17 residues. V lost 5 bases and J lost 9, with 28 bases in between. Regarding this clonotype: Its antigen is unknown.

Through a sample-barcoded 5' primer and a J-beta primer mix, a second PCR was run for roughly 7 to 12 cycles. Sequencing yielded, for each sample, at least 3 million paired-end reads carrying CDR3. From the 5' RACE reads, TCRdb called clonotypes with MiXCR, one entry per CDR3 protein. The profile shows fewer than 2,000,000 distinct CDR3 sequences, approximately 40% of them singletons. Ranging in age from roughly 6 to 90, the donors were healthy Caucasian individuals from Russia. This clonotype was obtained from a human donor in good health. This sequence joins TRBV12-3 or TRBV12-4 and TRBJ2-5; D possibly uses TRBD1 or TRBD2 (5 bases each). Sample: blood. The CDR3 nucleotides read TGTGCCAGCAGTACTACCGCCGCCGGGACCAATCGGCTGGCCCAGTACTTC. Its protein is CASSTTAAGTNRLAQYF.